This T cell receptor (beta chain) was sequenced during a study of monozygotic twins with inflammatory bowel disease. Broader study findings: Immunosuppressive treatments were not uniform, and this may have added variability to patient repertoires. Healthy co-twins showed greater TCRbeta diversity (inverse Simpson) than IBD patients.

The CDR3 contains 16 residues. Germline V lookup: CDR1 GTSNPN, CDR2 SVGIG (reference sequence). For each CDR3 protein, TCRdb gives one entry from its re-call of the 5' RACE reads, without DNA. In total, the table holds some 330,000 distinct CDR3 sequences. On this clonotype itself: The antigen remains undetermined.

This TCR was sampled from a human donor with ulcerative colitis or Crohn's disease, or a healthy co-twin of an affected twin (not recorded which). The rearrangement joins TRBV30 to TRBJ2-5; TCRdb names TRBD2, which stays unverified in the absence of DNA. The sequencing input was blood. The CDR3 loop is CAWSLGFVAGQETQYF.